This T cell receptor beta chain originates from a study of T cell responses to AZD1222 COVID-19 vaccine. Germline loops: CDR1 LNHDA, CDR2 SQIVND (reference sequence). The CDR3 sequence is 13 residues long. The V end lost 7 bases, the J end lost 2 bases, and 10 bases lay between the germline ends. Clones were read by immunoSEQ multiplex PCR, and TCRdb kept only the in-frame ones, dropping some. The table shows 150,000 to 250,000 clones, with roughly nine tenths occurring only once. This chain links TRBV19 with TRBJ2-3; unclear D gene. The material was peripheral blood, obtained 28 days after the second AZD1222 dose. This TCR derives from an adult who received the AZD1222 COVID-19 vaccine. The CDR3 spells CASKVSSTDTQYF. DNA for the CDR3: TGTGCCAGTAAGGTCAGCTCCACAGATACGCAGTATTTT.